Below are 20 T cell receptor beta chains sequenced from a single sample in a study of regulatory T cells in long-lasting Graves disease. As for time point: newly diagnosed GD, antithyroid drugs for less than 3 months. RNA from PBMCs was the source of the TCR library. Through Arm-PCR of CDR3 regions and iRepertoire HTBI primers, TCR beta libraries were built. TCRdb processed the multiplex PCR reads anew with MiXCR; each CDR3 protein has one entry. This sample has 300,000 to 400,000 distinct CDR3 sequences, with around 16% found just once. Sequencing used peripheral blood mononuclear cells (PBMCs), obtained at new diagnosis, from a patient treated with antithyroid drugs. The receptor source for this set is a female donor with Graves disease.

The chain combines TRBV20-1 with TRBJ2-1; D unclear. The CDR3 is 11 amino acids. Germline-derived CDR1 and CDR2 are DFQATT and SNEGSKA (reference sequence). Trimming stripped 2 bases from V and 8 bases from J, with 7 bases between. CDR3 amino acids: CSARPIDEQFF. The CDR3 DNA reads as TGCAGTGCTAGACCGATAGATGAGCAGTTCTTC.

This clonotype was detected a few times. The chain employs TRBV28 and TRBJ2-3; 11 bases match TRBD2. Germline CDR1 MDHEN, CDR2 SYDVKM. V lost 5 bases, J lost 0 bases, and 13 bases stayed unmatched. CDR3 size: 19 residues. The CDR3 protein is CASSTRIAGGPKSTDTQYF. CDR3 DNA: TGTGCCAGCAGTACTCGCATAGCGGGAGGGCCGAAAAGCACAGATACGCAGTATTTT.

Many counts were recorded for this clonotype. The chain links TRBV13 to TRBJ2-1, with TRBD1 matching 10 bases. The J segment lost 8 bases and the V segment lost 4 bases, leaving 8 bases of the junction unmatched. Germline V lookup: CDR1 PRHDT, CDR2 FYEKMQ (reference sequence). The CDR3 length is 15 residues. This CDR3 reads CASSSGTGDMYEQFF. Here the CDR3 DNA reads TGTGCCAGCAGCTCCGGGACAGGGGATATGTATGAGCAGTTCTTC.

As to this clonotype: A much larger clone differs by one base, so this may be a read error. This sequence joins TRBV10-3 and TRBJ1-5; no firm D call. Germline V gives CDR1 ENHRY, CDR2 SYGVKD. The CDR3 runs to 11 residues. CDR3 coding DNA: TGTGCCTTCAGTGATAATCAGCCCCAGCATTTT. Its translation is CAFSDNQPQHF.

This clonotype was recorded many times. CDR3 bases: TGCGCCAGCAGCTTGGGGACAGGGGAGACCCACTACGAGCAGTACTTC. This encodes CASSLGTGETHYEQYF. This chain links TRBV5-1 with TRBJ2-7; 9 bases agree with TRBD1. After removal of 0 bases from V and 3 bases from J, the junction contained 7 bases not matched to a gene. The germline gives CDR1 SGHRS, CDR2 YFSETQ. CDR3 size: 16 residues.

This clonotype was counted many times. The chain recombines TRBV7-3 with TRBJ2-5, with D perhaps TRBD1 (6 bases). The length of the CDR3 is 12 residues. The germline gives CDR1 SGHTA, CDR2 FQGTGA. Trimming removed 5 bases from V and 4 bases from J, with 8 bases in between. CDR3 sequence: CASSQGGETQYF. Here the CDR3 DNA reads TGTGCCAGCAGCCAAGGGGGAGAGACCCAGTACTTC.

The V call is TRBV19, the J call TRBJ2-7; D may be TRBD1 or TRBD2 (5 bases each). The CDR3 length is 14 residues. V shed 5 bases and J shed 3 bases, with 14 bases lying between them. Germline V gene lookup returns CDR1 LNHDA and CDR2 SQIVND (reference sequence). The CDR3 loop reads CASSPPGRFYEQYF. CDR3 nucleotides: TGTGCCAGTAGTCCACCGGGACGCTTCTACGAGCAGTACTTC.

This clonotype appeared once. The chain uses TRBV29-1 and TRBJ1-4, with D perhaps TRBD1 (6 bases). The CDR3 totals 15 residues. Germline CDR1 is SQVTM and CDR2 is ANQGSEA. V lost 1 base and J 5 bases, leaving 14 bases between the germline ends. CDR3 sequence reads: CSVEAVGGGNEKLFF. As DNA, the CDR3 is TGCAGCGTTGAAGCCGTAGGGGGTGGAAATGAAAAACTGTTTTTT.

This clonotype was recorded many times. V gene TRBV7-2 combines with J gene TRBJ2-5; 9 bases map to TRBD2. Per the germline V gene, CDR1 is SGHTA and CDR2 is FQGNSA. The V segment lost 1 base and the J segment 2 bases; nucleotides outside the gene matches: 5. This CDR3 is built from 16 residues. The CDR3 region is CASSLGAGGWQETQYF. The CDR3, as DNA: TGTGCCAGCAGCTTAGGAGCGGGAGGATGGCAAGAGACCCAGTACTTC.

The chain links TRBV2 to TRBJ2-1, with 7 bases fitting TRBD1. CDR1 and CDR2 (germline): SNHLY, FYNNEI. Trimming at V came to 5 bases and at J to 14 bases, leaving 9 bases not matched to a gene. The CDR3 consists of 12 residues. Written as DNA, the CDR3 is TGTGCCAGCAGTTTAGGACAGGTAGTTGAGTTCTTC. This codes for CASSLGQVVEFF.

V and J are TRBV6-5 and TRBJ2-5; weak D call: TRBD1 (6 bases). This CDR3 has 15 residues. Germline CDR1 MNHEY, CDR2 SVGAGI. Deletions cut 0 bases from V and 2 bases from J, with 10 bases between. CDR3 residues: CASSYSVDRQETQYF. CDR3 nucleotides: TGTGCCAGCAGTTACTCAGTGGACAGACAAGAGACCCAGTACTTC.

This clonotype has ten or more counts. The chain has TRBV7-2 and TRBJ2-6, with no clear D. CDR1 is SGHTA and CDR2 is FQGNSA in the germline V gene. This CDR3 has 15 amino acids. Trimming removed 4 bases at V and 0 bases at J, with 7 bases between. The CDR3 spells CASSSDGSGANVLTF. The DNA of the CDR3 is TGTGCCAGCAGCTCAGACGGCTCTGGGGCCAACGTCCTGACTTTC.

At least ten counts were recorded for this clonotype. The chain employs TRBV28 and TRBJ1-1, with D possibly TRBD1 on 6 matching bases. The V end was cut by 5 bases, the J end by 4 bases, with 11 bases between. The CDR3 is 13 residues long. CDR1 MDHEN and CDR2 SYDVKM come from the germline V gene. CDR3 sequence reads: CASSAGHSTEAFF. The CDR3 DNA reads TGTGCCAGCAGTGCGGGACACAGCACTGAAGCTTTCTTT.

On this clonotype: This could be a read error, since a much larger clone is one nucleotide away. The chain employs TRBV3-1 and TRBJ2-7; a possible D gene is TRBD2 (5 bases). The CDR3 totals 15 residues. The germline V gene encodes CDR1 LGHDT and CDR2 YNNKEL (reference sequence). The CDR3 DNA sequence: TGTGTCAGCAGCGCCCCGGGAAACCCTACGGGCGGGCAGTACTTC. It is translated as CVSSAPGNPTGGQYF.

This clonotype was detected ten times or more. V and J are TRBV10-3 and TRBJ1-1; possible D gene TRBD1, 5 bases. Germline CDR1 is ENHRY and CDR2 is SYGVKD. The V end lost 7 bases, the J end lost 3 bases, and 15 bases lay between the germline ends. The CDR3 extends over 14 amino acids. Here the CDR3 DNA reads TGTGCCATCACCTCCGTGGGGGGGGACACTGAAGCTTTCTTT. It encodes CAITSVGGDTEAFF.

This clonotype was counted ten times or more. The CDR3 sequence is CASSPTSGRSYNEQFF. CDR3 nucleotide sequence: TGTGCCAGCAGCCCGACTAGCGGGCGCTCCTACAATGAGCAGTTCTTC. V and J are TRBV3-1 and TRBJ2-1; TRBD2 matches 10 bases. Germline CDR1 LGHDT, CDR2 YNNKEL (reference sequence). The CDR3 is made up of 16 amino acids. With V trimmed by 4 bases and J by 0 bases, 3 bases remained unmatched.

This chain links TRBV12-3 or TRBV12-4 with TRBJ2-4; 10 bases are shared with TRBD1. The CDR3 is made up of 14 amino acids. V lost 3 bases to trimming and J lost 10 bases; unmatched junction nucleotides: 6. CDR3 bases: TGTGCCAGCAGTTTCGGGACAGGGGTTGCAATTCAGTACTTC. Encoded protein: CASSFGTGVAIQYF.

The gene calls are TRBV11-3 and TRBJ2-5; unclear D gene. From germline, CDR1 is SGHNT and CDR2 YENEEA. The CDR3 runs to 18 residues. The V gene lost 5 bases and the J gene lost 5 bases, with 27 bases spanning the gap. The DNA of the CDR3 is TGTGCCAGCAGCCAAGTCGGTCCCCCTGGTGGTAGGTGGGAGACCCAGTACTTC. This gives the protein CASSQVGPPGGRWETQYF.

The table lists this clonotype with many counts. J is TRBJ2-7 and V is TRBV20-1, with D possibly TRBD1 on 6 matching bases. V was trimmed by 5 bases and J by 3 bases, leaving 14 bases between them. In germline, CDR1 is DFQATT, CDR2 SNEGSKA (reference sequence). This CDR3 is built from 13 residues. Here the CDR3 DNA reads TGCAGTGCTTCTAACAGGGAGAGCTACGAGCAGTACTTC. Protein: CSASNRESYEQYF.

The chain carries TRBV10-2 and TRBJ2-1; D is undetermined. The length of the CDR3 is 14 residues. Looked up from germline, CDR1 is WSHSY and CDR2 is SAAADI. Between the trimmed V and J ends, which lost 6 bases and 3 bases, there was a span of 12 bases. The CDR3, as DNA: TGCGCCAGCAGCACAGTGAAGAGCTACAATGAGCAGTTCTTC. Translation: CASSTVKSYNEQFF.